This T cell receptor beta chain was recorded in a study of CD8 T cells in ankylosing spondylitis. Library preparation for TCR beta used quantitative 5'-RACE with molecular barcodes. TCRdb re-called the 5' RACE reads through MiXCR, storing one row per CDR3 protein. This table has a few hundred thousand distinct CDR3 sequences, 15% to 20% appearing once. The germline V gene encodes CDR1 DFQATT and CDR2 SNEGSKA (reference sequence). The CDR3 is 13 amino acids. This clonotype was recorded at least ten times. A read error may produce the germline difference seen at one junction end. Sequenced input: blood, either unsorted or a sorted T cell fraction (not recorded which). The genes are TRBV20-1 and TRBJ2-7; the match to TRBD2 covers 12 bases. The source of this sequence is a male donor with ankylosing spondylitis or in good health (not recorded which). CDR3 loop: CSAIQGLAGVWVF. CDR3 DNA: TGCAGTGCTATTCAGGGACTAGCGGGTGTGTGGGTCTTC.